These 12 T cell receptor beta chains originate from one sample sequenced in a study of blood T cell repertoires in COVID-19. TCRdb keeps only in-frame clones here, not all; method: immunoSEQ multiplex PCR. The data show 100,000 to 150,000 clones, around 81% seen once. The sequenced sample was peripheral blood. The source of these receptors is a woman in her forties or fifties with acute or convalescent COVID-19.

The chain carries TRBV2 and TRBJ2-6; no clear D gene. The CDR3 length is 13 residues. V lost 7 bases to trimming and J lost 1 base, with 5 bases between them. Germline V gene lookup returns CDR1 SNHLY and CDR2 FYNNEI. DNA for the CDR3: TGTGCCAGCATCCAATCTGGGGCCAACGTCCTGACTTTC. Translation: CASIQSGANVLTF.

About this clone itself: One end of the junction does not line up with germline, which may come from a read error. The chain is built from TRBV7-7 and TRBJ1-3, with D unclear. Germline assignment: CDR1 SSHAT and CDR2 FNYEAQ (reference sequence). The CDR3 runs to 16 residues. CDR3: CASSFSVFFSGNTIYF. CDR3 DNA sequence: TGTGCTAGCAGCTTCTCGGTTTTCTTCTCTGGAAACACCATATATTTT.

The CDR3 bases are TGTGCCAGCAGTTACTCGAGAACTAGCGGGGGACTCAATGAGCAGTTCTTC. Translated: CASSYSRTSGGLNEQFF. The rearrangement links TRBV6-2 or TRBV6-3 to TRBJ2-1, with 11 bases lining up with TRBD2. Unmatched junction bases numbered 7, after V lost 0 bases and J lost 6 bases. This CDR3 spans 17 amino acids. The germline V gene has CDR1 MNHEY and CDR2 SVGEGT.

This chain links TRBV30 with TRBJ2-6; D uncertain. Germline V lookup: CDR1 GTSNPN, CDR2 SVGIG (reference sequence). V was pared by 1 base and J by 4 bases, with 8 bases between. This CDR3 is built from 14 residues. The CDR3 sequence is CAWSASKGANVLTF. The CDR3 DNA is TGTGCCTGGAGTGCGAGCAAGGGGGCCAACGTCCTGACTTTC.

The CDR3 DNA follows: TGTGCCAGCAGCACTCGACAGGGCGCGTCGGCAACTAATGAAAAACTGTTTTTT. Its translation: CASSTRQGASATNEKLFF. The chain carries TRBV6-2 or TRBV6-3 and TRBJ1-4; 7 bases align to TRBD1. V gave up 6 bases and J gave up 0 bases; unmatched junction bases: 13. Germline lookup yields CDR1 MNHEY and CDR2 SVGEGT. This CDR3 region has 18 residues.

In this sample, this clone turned up a few times. This sequence joins TRBV28 and TRBJ1-1, with D perhaps matching TRBD1 (6 bases). Trimming pared 5 bases from V and 4 bases from J, leaving 23 bases between. From germline, CDR1 is MDHEN and CDR2 SYDVKM. The CDR3 runs to 17 residues. For the CDR3, the DNA is TGTGCCAGCAGTCTCGGCTCGGGGGGCCTAGGAGGCACTGAAGCTTTCTTT. Its translation: CASSLGSGGLGGTEAFF.

The chain recombines TRBV21-1 with TRBJ1-3; the table names TRBD1, a call not compared with the DNA. TRBV21-1 is given as a pseudogene. The CDR3 is 14 residues long. The DNA of the CDR3 is TGTGCCAGACAGGTGCCCTTCTCTGGAAACACCATATATTTT. This encodes CARQVPFSGNTIYF.

This chain links TRBV19 with TRBJ2-2; 9 nucleotides agree with TRBD1. This CDR3 contains 14 residues. V was pared by 7 bases and J by 8 bases, with 8 bases of the junction left unmatched. Per the germline V gene, CDR1 is LNHDA and CDR2 is SQIVND (reference sequence). The CDR3, as DNA: TGTGCCAGTACGAAACAGGGGGCGCAGGGGGAGCTGTTTTTT. Its translation: CASTKQGAQGELFF.

The V and J genes are TRBV7-2 and TRBJ1-1; D call uncertain. The CDR3 covers 14 residues. CDR1 and CDR2 (germline): SGHTA, FQGNSA. With 5 bases removed from V and 0 bases from J, the gap between germline ends came to 10 bases. CDR3 region: CASSVGPVNTEAFF. The CDR3 nucleotides are TGTGCCAGCAGCGTAGGTCCAGTGAACACTGAAGCTTTCTTT.

The chain links TRBV6-6 to TRBJ2-1, with TRBD2 as a possible D gene (6 bases). The CDR3 has 13 residues. The germline gives CDR1 MNHNY, CDR2 SVGAGI (reference sequence). V lost 11 bases and J lost 7, with 18 bases in between. CDR3 in amino acids: CASQVGGRNEQFF. The CDR3 DNA is TGTGCCTCCCAAGTCGGGGGTCGGAATGAGCAGTTCTTC.

The CDR3 DNA is TGCGCCAGCAGCGACAGGGTCGGAGGGGGAAACACCATATATTTT. It yields the protein CASSDRVGGGNTIYF. The chain joins TRBV5-1 to TRBJ1-3, with 7 bases matching TRBD1. The junction had 8 bases not matched to a gene; V was cut back by 4 bases and J by 4 bases. This CDR3 has 15 residues. Per germline, CDR1 SGHRS and CDR2 YFSETQ.

The chain couples TRBV6-5 to TRBJ1-5; D may be TRBD1 (6 bases). The V and J ends lost 6 bases and 5 bases respectively, with 8 bases between them. Germline V gives CDR1 MNHEY, CDR2 SVGAGI. The CDR3 runs to 12 residues. The CDR3, as DNA: TGTGCCAGCAGCACAGGGTATCAGCCCCAGCATTTT. Protein product: CASSTGYQPQHF.